A selection of T cell receptor beta chains follows, all from one sample in a study of control samples from healthy donors and cancer patients. TCRdb's copy holds only in-frame clones and misses some; the assay was immunoSEQ multiplex PCR. Altogether around 100,000 clones are present, about 90% being singletons, with the ten largest covering over 2%. The sequenced sample consisted of blood. The receptors derive from a woman under 30 in good health. The CDR3 runs from the conserved cysteine through the conserved F or W. The order of the fields is clone size, D gene, J gene, V gene, CDR3 protein, CDR3 DNA. D genes are given only for firm matches. Size is stated for part of the rows, as once, few or many counts, or as a class when the clone is expanded.

. | TRBD1 | TRBJ1-4 | TRBV2 | CASKGQGNFATNEKLFF | TGTGCCAGCAAAGGACAGGGTAATTTTGCAACTAATGAAAAACTGTTTTTT
once | TRBD2 | TRBJ2-7 | TRBV5-1 | CASSTSSGGIPYEQYF | TGCGCCAGCAGCACCTCTAGCGGGGGCATTCCCTACGAGCAGTACTTC
. | . | TRBJ2-2 | TRBV5-1 | CASTPQGVDGGELFF | TGCGCCAGCACCCCTCAGGGTGTTGATGGCGGGGAGCTGTTTTTT
. | TRBD2 | TRBJ2-7 | TRBV2 | CASSGFKREGNEQYF | TGTGCCAGCAGTGGATTTAAGCGGGAGGGTAACGAGCAGTACTTC
. | TRBD1 | TRBJ1-5 | TRBV19 | CASSRDRGGNQPQHF | TGTGCCAGTAGCAGGGACAGGGGGGGGAATCAGCCCCAGCATTTT
. | . | TRBJ2-7 | TRBV6-5 | CASRVGAGEQYF | TGTGCCAGCCGCGTCGGGGCGGGGGAGCAGTACTTC
. | . | TRBJ2-2 | TRBV30 | CAWSVSVTAGELFF | TGTGCCTGGAGTGTTTCAGTGACGGCCGGGGAGCTGTTTTTT
. | . | TRBJ2-3 | TRBV6-5 | CASKGWETGTDTQYF | TGTGCCAGCAAGGGGTGGGAGACGGGCACAGATACGCAGTATTTT
. | . | TRBJ2-1 | TRBV27 | CASRRRQPLHYNEQFF | TGTGCCAGCAGGAGGCGACAGCCCCTTCATTACAATGAGCAGTTCTTC
. | . | TRBJ1-5 | TRBV12-5 | CASGRAESTPQPQHF | TGTGCTAGTGGTCGGGCAGAATCTACCCCTCAGCCCCAGCATTTT
. | TRBD2 | TRBJ2-3 | TRBV5-1 | CASSFGTSGQFTDTQYF | TGCGCCAGCAGCTTTGGGACTAGCGGACAATTCACAGATACGCAGTATTTT
. | . | TRBJ1-1 | TRBV19 | CASSIVGVPNTEAFF | TGTGCCAGTAGTATCGTGGGGGTACCGAACACTGAAGCTTTCTTT
once | TRBD1 | TRBJ2-3 | TRBV6-5 | CASRRQGASADTQYF | TGTGCCAGCAGGCGACAGGGGGCCTCTGCAGATACGCAGTATTTT
. | TRBD2 | TRBJ2-7 | TRBV4-2 | CASSQPSSGSSHEQYF | TGTGCCAGCAGCCAACCGTCTAGCGGGAGTTCCCACGAGCAGTACTTC
. | TRBD1 | TRBJ1-4 | TRBV10-3 | CAISETGQGRKLFF | TGTGCCATCAGTGAGACAGGACAGGGGAGAAAACTGTTTTTT
. | . | TRBJ2-5 | TRBV6-4 | CASSQQAGSIETQYF | TGTGCCAGCAGTCAGCAGGCCGGCAGTATAGAGACCCAGTACTTC
. | . | TRBJ1-5 | TRBV7-8 | CASSLDGNQPQHF | TGTGCCAGCAGCCTAGATGGCAATCAGCCCCAGCATTTT